Shown below are 17 T cell receptor beta chains from a single sample sequenced in a study of control samples from healthy donors and cancer patients. Clones were sequenced by immunoSEQ multiplex PCR, and TCRdb holds only the in-frame ones, with some missing. The sample shows approximately 69,000 clones, around 90% of them seen only once. The sequenced material came from PBMCs. The receptors shown here come from a man aged 55 to 69 with colorectal cancer.

The J gene is TRBJ2-2, the V gene TRBV25-1; D is undetermined. The CDR3 extends over 15 amino acids. Germline V gene data show CDR1 as MGHDK and CDR2 as SYGVNS. The V gene lost 5 bases and the J gene lost 4 bases, with 14 bases spanning the gap. The CDR3 loop reads CASSTWAGATGELFF. The CDR3 DNA reads TGTGCCAGCAGTACGTGGGCAGGCGCCACCGGGGAGCTGTTTTTT.

The rearrangement joins TRBV19 to TRBJ1-5; D unclear. Germline V gives CDR1 LNHDA, CDR2 SQIVND (reference sequence). This CDR3 comprises 15 residues. Trimming removed 6 bases at V and 0 bases at J, with 12 bases between. CDR3 DNA: TGTGCCAGTAGCAAGGCTCCAAATAGCAATCAGCCCCAGCATTTT. Protein: CASSKAPNSNQPQHF.

V gene TRBV6-2 or TRBV6-3 combines with J gene TRBJ2-2; 7 nucleotides agree with TRBD2. The CDR3 contains 16 residues. CDR1 and CDR2 (germline): MNHEY, SVGEGT. Trimming removed 7 bases from V and 0 bases from J; junction bases left unmatched: 8. Written as DNA, the CDR3 is TGTGCCAGCACCCCGACTAGCACTGCGAACACCGGGGAGCTGTTTTTT. Translating gives CASTPTSTANTGELFF.

The chain uses TRBV19 and TRBJ2-5; 7 bases map to TRBD2. Germline CDR1 LNHDA, CDR2 SQIVND (reference sequence). The CDR3 covers 14 residues. After removal of 5 bases from V and 5 bases from J, the junction contained 8 bases not matched to a gene. CDR3 in amino acids: CASSPAGAPETQYF. CDR3 DNA: TGTGCCAGTAGTCCCGCGGGAGCCCCCGAGACCCAGTACTTC.

The chain joins TRBV19 to TRBJ2-3; D is possibly TRBD1 (6 bases). The CDR3 runs to 14 residues. Germline CDR1 and CDR2: LNHDA and SQIVND (reference sequence). Trimming shortened V by 5 bases and J by 7 bases, and 16 bases separated the two germline ends. The CDR3 is CASSPQGTSHTQYF. CDR3 nucleotide sequence: TGTGCCAGTAGTCCCCAAGGGACAAGCCATACGCAGTATTTT.

The rearrangement links TRBV9 to TRBJ1-3; the D gene is possibly TRBD1 (5 bases). CDR3 length equals 15 residues. V was shortened by 0 bases and J by 4 bases, with 11 bases between the two germline ends. Germline values: CDR1 SGDLS, CDR2 YYNGEE. The CDR3 sequence: CASSVGGPWGNTIYF. The CDR3 DNA is TGTGCCAGCAGCGTAGGGGGCCCATGGGGAAACACCATATATTTT.

The chain joins TRBV29-1 to TRBJ2-1; 11 positions match TRBD2. Germline-derived CDR1 and CDR2 are SQVTM and ANQGSEA. This CDR3 is 19 amino acids long. Unmatched junction bases numbered 18, after V lost 3 bases and J lost 5 bases. CDR3 loop: CSVEVTSGKQKVPNNEQFF. The CDR3 DNA reads as TGCAGCGTTGAGGTGACTAGCGGGAAGCAAAAAGTACCGAACAATGAGCAGTTCTTC.

The V gene is TRBV27, the J gene TRBJ2-6; TRBD2 might be the D (6 bases). Trimming pared 5 bases from V and 2 bases from J, leaving 13 bases between. The CDR3 is 16 amino acids. In germline, CDR1 is MNHEY, CDR2 SMNVEV (reference sequence). The CDR3 sequence is CASSPRASAGANVLTF. The CDR3 region has the DNA TGTGCCAGCAGTCCACGGGCTAGCGCTGGGGCCAACGTCCTGACTTTC.

This chain connects TRBV29-1 to TRBJ1-2; D unclear. The V and J ends lost 0 bases and 4 bases respectively, with 12 bases between them. Germline V gene data show CDR1 as SQVTM and CDR2 as ANQGSEA. The CDR3 is made up of 14 amino acids. CDR3 amino acids: CSVEESGLGYGYTF. In DNA form, the CDR3 reads TGCAGCGTTGAAGAGTCGGGTCTCGGCTATGGCTACACCTTC.

The rearrangement links TRBV6-1 to TRBJ1-2; D unresolved. Between the trimmed V and J ends, which lost 2 bases and 4 bases, there was a span of 14 bases. Germline V gene data show CDR1 as MNHNS and CDR2 as SASEGT. The CDR3 consists of 15 residues. In DNA, the CDR3 is TGTGCCAGCAGTGAACGAGGAGGGAGCGTCTATGGCTACACCTTC. Translation: CASSERGGSVYGYTF.

The V and J genes are TRBV5-5 and TRBJ2-3; the D gene is possibly TRBD2 (5 bases). Looked up from germline, CDR1 is SGHKS and CDR2 is YYEKEE (reference sequence). Deletions cut 5 bases from V and 4 bases from J, with 14 bases between. The CDR3 extends over 14 amino acids. CDR3 in amino acids: CASRRELLPDTQYF. In nucleotides, the CDR3 is TGTGCCAGCAGACGGGAACTGTTACCAGATACGCAGTATTTT.

This chain links TRBV5-4 with TRBJ2-1; 15 bases agree with TRBD2. Germline values: CDR1 SGHNT, CDR2 YYREEE (reference sequence). This CDR3 has 13 amino acids. CDR3 residues: CASGLAGGNEQFF. As DNA, the CDR3 is TGTGCTAGCGGACTAGCGGGGGGGAATGAGCAGTTCTTC.

The V and J genes are TRBV2 and TRBJ2-7; tentative D call: TRBD1 (6 bases). Trimming removed 8 bases from V and 2 bases from J, with 10 bases in between. CDR3 length equals 12 residues. Germline V gene data show CDR1 as SNHLY and CDR2 as FYNNEI. The CDR3 spells CASAGAAYEQYF. The CDR3 DNA reads TGTGCCAGCGCAGGGGCAGCCTACGAGCAGTACTTC.

The V call is TRBV28, the J call TRBJ1-1; 10 bases are a match to TRBD1. The germline V gene encodes CDR1 MDHEN and CDR2 SYDVKM. This CDR3 comprises 15 residues. J lost 4 bases, V lost 2 bases, and 4 bases had no gene match. CDR3: CASSLLGQGGTEAFF. Here the CDR3 DNA reads TGTGCCAGCAGTTTACTCGGACAGGGGGGCACTGAAGCTTTCTTT. Variable domain in full (rest from reference TRBV28 and TRBJ1-1): DVKVTQSSRYLVKRTGEKVFLECVQDMDHENMFWYRQDPGLGLRLIYFSYDVKMKEKGDIPEGYSVSREKKERFSLILESASTNQTSMYLCASSLLGQGGTEAFFGQGTRLTVV.

The rearrangement links TRBV4-1 to TRBJ2-3, with D uncertain. The germline V and J ends were trimmed by 0 bases and 5 bases, with 6 bases remaining between them. This CDR3 comprises 13 residues. Per the germline V gene, CDR1 is MGHRA and CDR2 is YSYEKL. CDR3: CASSQDERDTQYF. The CDR3 DNA is TGCGCCAGCAGCCAAGATGAAAGAGATACGCAGTATTTT.

CDR3 DNA sequence: TGTGCCAGCAGCCAAGCTCCGGGACAGGGGACTGAAGCTTTCTTT. Translating gives CASSQAPGQGTEAFF. V is TRBV3-1 (or the pseudogene TRBV3-2) and J is TRBJ1-1, with 10 bases aligning to TRBD1. The CDR3 has 15 amino acids. Germline assignment: CDR1 LGHDT and CDR2 YNNKEL (reference sequence). With 1 base clipped from V and 5 bases from J, the junction kept 4 bases outside the gene matches.

The chain is built from TRBV21-1 and TRBJ2-5; the table gives TRBD1 as D, unverified against the DNA. TRBV21-1 is a pseudogene segment. There are 18 residues in the CDR3. The CDR3 region is CASSSGLTRDRGKETQYF. The CDR3 DNA reads as TGTGCCAGCAGCTCGGGATTGACCCGGGACAGGGGAAAAGAGACCCAGTACTTC.